The rows below give T cell receptor beta chains drawn from one sample of a study of CXCR3-negative and CXCR3-positive naive CD8 T cells. TCRdb re-called the 5' RACE reads; every CDR3 protein appears as one record, without DNA. This listing includes around 130,000 distinct CDR3 sequences. Sequencing was carried out using naive CXCR3+ CD8+ T cells from blood. These receptors originate from a human donor in good health. Some clones in this sample may be carry-over from other donors' samples. Both conserved end residues are part of each CDR3. Fields, in order: J gene, CDR3 length, V gene, CDR3 protein.

TRBJ2-3 15 TRBV6-5 CASSILAGGTDTQYF
TRBJ2-7 14 TRBV7-3 CASSPWAGAYEQYF
TRBJ2-7 13 TRBV29-1 CSVGNPSSYEQYF
TRBJ2-2 13 TRBV29-1 CSVARANTGELFF
TRBJ1-3 20 TRBV7-6 CASSLAENPMDRSSGNTIYF
TRBJ1-1 13 TRBV16 CASSFYGNTEAFF
TRBJ2-7 16 TRBV5-1 CASSLEGAAPLYEQYF
TRBJ2-7 12 TRBV7-9 CASSLDGGLEHF
TRBJ2-5 17 TRBV20-1 CSATSAYLAPGQETQYF
TRBJ2-5 14 TRBV7-7 CASSQGQGVETQHF